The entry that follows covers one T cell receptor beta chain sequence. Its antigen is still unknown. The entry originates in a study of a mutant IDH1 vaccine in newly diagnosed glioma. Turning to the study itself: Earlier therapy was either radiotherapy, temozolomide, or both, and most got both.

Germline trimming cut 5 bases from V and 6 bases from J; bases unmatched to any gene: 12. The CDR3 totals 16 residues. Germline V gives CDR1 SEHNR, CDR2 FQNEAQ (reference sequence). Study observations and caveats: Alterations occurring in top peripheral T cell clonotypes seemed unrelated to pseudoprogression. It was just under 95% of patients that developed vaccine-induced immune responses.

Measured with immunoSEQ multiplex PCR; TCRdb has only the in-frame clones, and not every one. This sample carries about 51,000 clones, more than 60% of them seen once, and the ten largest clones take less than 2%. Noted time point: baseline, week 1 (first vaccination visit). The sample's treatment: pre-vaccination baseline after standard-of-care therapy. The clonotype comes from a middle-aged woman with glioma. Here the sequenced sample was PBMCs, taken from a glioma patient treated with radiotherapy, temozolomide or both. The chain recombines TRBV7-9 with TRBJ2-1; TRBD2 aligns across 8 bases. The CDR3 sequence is CASSQPGGAAINEQFF. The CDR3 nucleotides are TGTGCCAGCAGCCAGCCCGGGGGGGCCGCGATCAATGAGCAGTTCTTC.